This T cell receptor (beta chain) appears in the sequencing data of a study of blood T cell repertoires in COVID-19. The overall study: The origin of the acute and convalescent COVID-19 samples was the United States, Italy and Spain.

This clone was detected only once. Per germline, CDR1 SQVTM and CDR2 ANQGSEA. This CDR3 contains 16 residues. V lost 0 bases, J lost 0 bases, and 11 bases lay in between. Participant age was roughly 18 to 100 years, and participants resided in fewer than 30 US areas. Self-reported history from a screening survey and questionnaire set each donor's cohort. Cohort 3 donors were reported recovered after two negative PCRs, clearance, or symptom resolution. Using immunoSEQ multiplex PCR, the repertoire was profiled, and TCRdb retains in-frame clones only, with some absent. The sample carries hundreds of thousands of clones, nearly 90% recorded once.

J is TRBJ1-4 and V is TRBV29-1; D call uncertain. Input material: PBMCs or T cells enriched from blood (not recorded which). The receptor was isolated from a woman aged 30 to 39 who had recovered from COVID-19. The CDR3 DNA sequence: TGCAGCGTTGAAGATCGTGCGGATCCAACTAATGAAAAACTGTTTTTT. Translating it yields CSVEDRADPTNEKLFF.